The T cell receptor beta chain described here comes from a study of cytomegalovirus exposure and HLA in healthy donors. Whole-study results and caveats: The tendency of first-cohort TCR clusters to co-occur in the 120 or so validation repertoires was identified by a subsequent analysis. The authors listed 150 to 200 TCR beta chains as cytomegalovirus-associated.

Separate from the approximately 720-subject first cohort, the 120-subject validation cohort was the one that the donors belonged to. The junction had 2 bases not matched to a gene; V was cut back by 0 bases and J by 0 bases. CDR3 size: 16 residues. Germline-derived CDR1 and CDR2 are LGHNA and YNFKEQ. Generated by immunoSEQ multiplex PCR, the TCRdb table keeps only in-frame clones and is missing some. Seen here are 200,000 to 300,000 clones, more than 85% observed once, and the top ten hold 12%. A word on this clone: Its antigen is not identified.

The chain couples TRBV4-2 to TRBJ2-1; TRBD2 matches 7 bases. The material sequenced was PBMCs. This receptor was identified in a young man in good health and CMV-seropositive. The CDR3 is CASSQEGGSSYNEQFF. The CDR3 nucleotides read TGTGCCAGCAGCCAAGAGGGCGGGAGCTCCTACAATGAGCAGTTCTTC.